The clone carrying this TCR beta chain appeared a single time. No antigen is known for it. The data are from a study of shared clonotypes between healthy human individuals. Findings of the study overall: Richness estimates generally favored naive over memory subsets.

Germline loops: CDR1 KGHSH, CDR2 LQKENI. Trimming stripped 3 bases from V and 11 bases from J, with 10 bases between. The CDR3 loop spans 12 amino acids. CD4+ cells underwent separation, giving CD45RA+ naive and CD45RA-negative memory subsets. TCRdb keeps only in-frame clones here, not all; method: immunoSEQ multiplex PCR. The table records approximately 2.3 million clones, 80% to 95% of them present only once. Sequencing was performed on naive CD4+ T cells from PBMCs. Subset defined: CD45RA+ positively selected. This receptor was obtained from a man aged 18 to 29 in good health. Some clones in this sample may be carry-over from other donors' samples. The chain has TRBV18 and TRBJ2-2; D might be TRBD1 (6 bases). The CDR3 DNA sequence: TGTGCCAGCTCACCCTACAGGGAAGAGCTGTTTTTT. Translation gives CASSPYREELFF.